This TCR beta chain was sequenced for a study of T cells in tumors after PD-1 blockade. The data were produced by immunoSEQ multiplex PCR, yet TCRdb's version contains in-frame clones alone and is incomplete. The sample consists of 45,000 to 60,000 clones, 79% of them appearing once. Unmatched junction bases numbered 10, after V lost 11 bases and J lost 2 bases. Germline CDR1 and CDR2: SNHLY and FYNNEI. The CDR3 extends over 14 amino acids. The chain employs TRBV2 and TRBJ2-7, with 9 bases aligning to TRBD2. The sample in question was PBMCs, obtained before anti-PD-1 therapy. This sequence was found in a human donor with advanced basal cell or squamous cell carcinoma (not recorded which). CDR3 amino acids: CAVPRRGRAYEQYF. CDR3 DNA: TGTGCCGTCCCGAGGCGCGGGAGGGCCTACGAGCAGTACTTC.